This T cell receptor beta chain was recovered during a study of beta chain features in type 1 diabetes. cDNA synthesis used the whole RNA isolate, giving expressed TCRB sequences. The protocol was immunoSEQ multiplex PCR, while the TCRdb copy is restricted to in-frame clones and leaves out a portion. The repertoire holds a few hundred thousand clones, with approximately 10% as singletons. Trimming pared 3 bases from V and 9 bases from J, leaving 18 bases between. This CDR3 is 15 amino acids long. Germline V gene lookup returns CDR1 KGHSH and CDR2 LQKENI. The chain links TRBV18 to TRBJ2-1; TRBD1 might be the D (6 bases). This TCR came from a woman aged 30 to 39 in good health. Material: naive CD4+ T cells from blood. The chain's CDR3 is CASSPRDTPQGEQFF. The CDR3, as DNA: TGTGCCAGCTCACCTAGGGACACGCCACAAGGTGAGCAGTTCTTC.